The 9 T cell receptor beta chains listed next were all sequenced from one sample in a study of T cell responses to AZD1222 COVID-19 vaccine. TCRdb's table, derived via immunoSEQ multiplex PCR, lists solely in-frame clones and lacks some. The table includes around 130,000 clones, roughly 94% detected once. Sequenced material: peripheral blood, taken on day 0 of AZD1222 vaccination. The receptors were gathered from an adult in good health.

Notes on this clone: In the same sample, other DNA sequences code for this CDR3. This chain connects TRBV6-2 or TRBV6-3 to TRBJ2-7; D not certain. This CDR3 is built from 11 residues. V lost 4 bases and J lost 4, with 5 bases in between. CDR1 is MNHEY, CDR2 SVGEGT, per germline. The CDR3 DNA follows: TGTGCCAGCAGTTCTCCTTACGAGCAGTACTTC. It translates to CASSSPYEQYF.

This clone was seen just once. The chain employs TRBV24-1 and TRBJ2-3; tentatively, D is TRBD2 (6 bases). Germline loops: CDR1 KGHDR, CDR2 SFDVKD. The V end was cut by 3 bases, the J end by 2 bases, with 11 bases between. CDR3 length equals 15 residues. CDR3 DNA: TGTGCCACCAGTGATCCGACTAGTACCACAGATACGCAGTATTTT. Protein: CATSDPTSTTDTQYF.

The chain is built from TRBV12-3 or TRBV12-4 and TRBJ1-1; tentatively, D is TRBD1 (5 bases). The CDR3 sequence is 13 residues long. V lost 6 bases, J lost 2 bases, and 10 bases lay in between. Here the CDR3 reads CASSRDSNTEAFF. The CDR3 coding sequence is TGTGCCAGCAGCCGAGACAGCAACACTGAAGCTTTCTTT.

This clone has just one count. The genes are TRBV6-5 and TRBJ1-2; 9 bases line up with TRBD1. V dropped 4 bases and J dropped 2; count of bases not matched to a gene: 5. Per germline, CDR1 MNHEY and CDR2 SVGAGI. The CDR3 is 15 residues long. Written as DNA, the CDR3 is TGTGCCAGCAGTTCTTCCGGGACAGGGAACTATGGCTACACCTTC. It yields the protein CASSSSGTGNYGYTF.

The chain has TRBV6-2 or TRBV6-3 and TRBJ1-1, with a possible D match to TRBD1 (5 bases). Germline V gene data show CDR1 as MNHEY and CDR2 as SVGEGT. The CDR3 consists of 13 residues. V shed 5 bases and J shed 2 bases, with 9 bases lying between them. The CDR3, as DNA: TGTGCCAGCAGTCTTCAGGGCAACACTGAAGCTTTCTTT. It encodes CASSLQGNTEAFF.

The genes are TRBV7-2 and TRBJ2-7, with TRBD2 matching 9 bases. V dropped 0 bases and J dropped 2; count of bases not matched to a gene: 2. Germline CDR1 and CDR2: SGHTA and FQGNSA. The CDR3 runs 15 residues. CDR3 sequence: CASSLASGRTYEQYF. CDR3 sequence (DNA): TGTGCCAGCAGCTTAGCAAGCGGGAGGACCTACGAGCAGTACTTC.

The V call is TRBV11-2, the J call TRBJ2-1; 8 bases fit TRBD2. Germline CDR1 and CDR2: SGHAT and FQNNGV. CDR3 length: 18 residues. Trimming at V came to 6 bases and at J to 5 bases, leaving 18 bases not matched to a gene. In nucleotides, the CDR3 is TGTGCCAGCAGGAACGGGATGGTAGCGGGGCGATGGAACAATGAGCAGTTCTTC. Translation: CASRNGMVAGRWNNEQFF.

The genes are TRBV27 and TRBJ1-4, with TRBD1 as a possible D gene (6 bases). Germline CDR1 reads MNHEY; CDR2 reads SMNVEV (reference sequence). The V end was cut by 6 bases, the J end by 8 bases, with 22 bases between. The CDR3 length is 16 residues. The DNA of the CDR3 is TGTGCCAGCAGACCCTACGGGGGGGGCTCAAGCGAAAAACTGTTTTTT. As protein: CASRPYGGGSSEKLFF. Together with reference TRBV27 and TRBJ1-4, the CDR3 gives the full variable domain: EAQVTQNPRYLITVTGKKLTVTCSQNMNHEYMSWYRQDPGLGLRQIYYSMNVEVTDKGDVPEGYKVSRKEKRNFPLILESPSPNQTSLYFCASRPYGGGSSEKLFFGSGTQLSVL.

This clone was found once. CDR3 amino acids: CASSFGDRDERDTQYF. DNA of the CDR3: TGTGCCAGCAGCTTTGGGGACCGGGACGAACGAGATACGCAGTATTTT. This chain connects TRBV7-9 to TRBJ2-3, with D perhaps being TRBD1 or TRBD2 (5 bases each). V shed 3 bases and J shed 5 bases, with 18 bases lying between them. This CDR3 has 16 residues. Germline CDR1 reads SEHNR; CDR2 reads FQNEAQ (reference sequence). The entire variable domain, with the rest obtained from reference TRBV7-9 and TRBJ2-3, is as follows: DTGVSQNPRHKITKRGQNVTFRCDPISEHNRLYWYRQTLGQGPEFLTYFQNEAQLEKSRLLSDRFSAERPKGSFSTLEIQRTEQGDSAMYLCASSFGDRDERDTQYFGPGTRLTVL.